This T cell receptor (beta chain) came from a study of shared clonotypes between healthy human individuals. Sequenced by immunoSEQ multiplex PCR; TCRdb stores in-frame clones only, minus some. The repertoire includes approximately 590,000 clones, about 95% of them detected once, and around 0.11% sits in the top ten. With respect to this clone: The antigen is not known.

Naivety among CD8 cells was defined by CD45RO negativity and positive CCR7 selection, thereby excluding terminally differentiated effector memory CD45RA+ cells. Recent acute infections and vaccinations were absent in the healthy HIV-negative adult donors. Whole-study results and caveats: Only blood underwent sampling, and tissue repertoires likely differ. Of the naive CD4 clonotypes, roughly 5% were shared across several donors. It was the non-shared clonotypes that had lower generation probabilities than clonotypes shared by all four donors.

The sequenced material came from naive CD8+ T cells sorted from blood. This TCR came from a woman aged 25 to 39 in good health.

CDR3 in amino acids: CASSPGPGQPQHF. As DNA, the CDR3 is TGTGCCAGCAGCCCGGGGCCCGGTCAGCCCCAGCATTTT. The chain joins TRBV7-6 to TRBJ1-5, with D possibly matching TRBD1 (5 bases). V gave up 5 bases and J gave up 6 bases, with 11 bases separating them. The CDR3 has 13 amino acids. Germline V gene data show CDR1 as SGHVS and CDR2 as FNYEAQ.